The 6 T cell receptor beta chains listed next were all sequenced from one sample in a study of CD8 T cells in ankylosing spondylitis. Study outcomes and limitations: Typical of ankylosing spondylitis blood, it appeared, was a TCR beta motif of under 10 highly homologous variants.

These TCRs are of unknown antigen specificity. One entry per CDR3 protein, called by TCRdb with MiXCR from the 5' RACE reads. Counted here are about 390,000 distinct CDR3 sequences, 20% to 25% occurring once; the ten biggest clones make up about 17%. The sequencing input was blood, either unsorted or a sorted T cell fraction (not recorded which). Receptors were obtained from a male donor with ankylosing spondylitis.

CDR3 nucleotide sequence: TGTGCCATCAGTGTGGCGGGAGGGTTCGGCAAAAACATTCAGTACTTC. Protein: CAISVAGGFGKNIQYF. The J gene is TRBJ2-4, the V gene TRBV10-3, with 9 bases lining up with TRBD2. The junction had 7 bases not matched to a gene; V was cut back by 4 bases and J by 3 bases. Germline V gene sequence: CDR1 ENHRY, CDR2 SYGVKD. This CDR3 comprises 16 residues.

The chain recombines TRBV28 with TRBJ2-3; TRBD2 might be the D (5 bases). The CDR3 is 12 amino acids. Trimming shortened V by 4 bases and J by 8 bases, and 10 bases separated the two germline ends. Per germline, CDR1 MDHEN and CDR2 SYDVKM. The CDR3 nucleotides are TGTGCCAGCAGTTGGACTGCCGGTACGCAGTATTTT. Residues: CASSWTAGTQYF. The entire variable domain, with the rest obtained from reference TRBV28 and TRBJ2-3, is as follows: DVKVTQSSRYLVKRTGEKVFLECVQDMDHENMFWYRQDPGLGLRLIYFSYDVKMKEKGDIPEGYSVSREKKERFSLILESASTNQTSMYLCASSWTAGTQYFGPGTRLTVL.

This chain connects TRBV12-3 or TRBV12-4 to TRBJ2-7; a weak D match, TRBD1 (6 bases). V shed 4 bases and J shed 4 bases, with 11 bases lying between them. The CDR3 contains 13 residues. The chain's CDR3 is CASSWDIGYEQYF. In nucleotides, the CDR3 is TGTGCCAGCAGTTGGGACATCGGGTACGAGCAGTACTTC.

The V call is TRBV6-4, the J call TRBJ2-1; 13 bases map to TRBD2. This CDR3 region has 16 residues. Losses at the gene ends were 0 bases for V and 6 bases for J; bases not matched to a gene: 2. Per the germline V gene, CDR1 is MRHNA and CDR2 is SNTAGT. CDR3: CASSDSGTSGINEQFF. CDR3 nucleotide sequence: TGTGCCAGCAGTGACTCCGGGACTAGCGGGATCAATGAGCAGTTCTTC.

This clonotype was counted between two and nine times. The rearrangement uses TRBV12-3 or TRBV12-4 and TRBJ2-2; D gene uncertain. The CDR3 sequence is 16 residues long. Deletions cut 6 bases from V and 2 bases from J, with 16 bases between. This CDR3 is CASSPPLGFNTGELFF. CDR3 nucleotide sequence: TGTGCCAGCAGCCCCCCCTTGGGATTCAACACCGGGGAGCTGTTTTTT.

The genes are TRBV12-3 or TRBV12-4 and TRBJ2-7; D unclear. Trimming left V 6 bases short and J 0 bases short, with 12 bases between. The CDR3 loop spans 14 amino acids. The CDR3 sequence: CASRPDGVSYEQYF. The CDR3 nucleotides are TGTGCCAGCAGACCAGATGGGGTCTCCTACGAGCAGTACTTC.